This entry is about one T cell receptor beta chain. This specimen belongs to a study of blood T cell repertoires in COVID-19. A Seattle source enrolled patients during active infection and followed them longitudinally. The CDR3 is 18 residues long. After removal of 4 bases from V and 2 bases from J, the junction contained 13 bases not matched to a gene. Germline CDR1 MNHEY, CDR2 SMNVEV (reference sequence). The method was immunoSEQ multiplex PCR; TCRdb's version includes in-frame clones alone and lacks a portion of them. This table holds about 130,000 clones, roughly nine tenths found once. Sequenced input: peripheral blood. The clonotype was recovered from a man aged 55-75 years with COVID-19, enrolled during active disease. The chain carries TRBV27 and TRBJ2-1; 8 bases fit TRBD2. CDR3 protein: CASSSGASGRFTYNEQFF. As DNA, the CDR3 is TGTGCCAGCAGTTCGGGGGCGAGCGGGAGATTTACCTACAATGAGCAGTTCTTC.